Below are 14 T cell receptor beta chains sequenced from a single sample in a study of T-cell reconstitution after alpha-beta-depleted transplantation in children (dated by TCRdb to 2016 to 2017). Library generation was performed with PCR. This sample was sequenced with an Illumina HiSeq 2500. Molecular barcoding was employed in the preparation of TCR libraries, with unique molecular identifiers being used to normalize TCRbeta repertoire quantification. TCRdb reran the public reads through fastp at Q25 and MiXCR, keeping productive beta chains. Rows with one shared CDR3 protein collapse into an entry with the most common genes and DNA. The sample records some 590,000 distinct CDR3 sequences, roughly 10% of which are singletons. The top ten hold roughly 3.9% of the sample. The sequences come from PBMCs from the stem cell graft donor, collected from the stem cell graft. These receptors were obtained from a human donor who donated a stem cell graft to a child with acute myeloid leukemia.

This clonotype was detected only once. The chain joins TRBV29-1 to TRBJ2-7; 7 positions agree with TRBD2. V was clipped by 1 base and J by 6 bases; unmatched bases: 3. Germline V gene data show CDR1 as SQVTM and CDR2 as ANQGSEA. The CDR3 is 12 residues long. CDR3 loop: CSVEASGSEQYF. DNA of the CDR3: TGCAGCGTTGAAGCTAGCGGCAGCGAGCAGTACTTC.

A few counts support this clonotype. The genes are TRBV4-2 and TRBJ2-7; 8 positions agree with TRBD2. The CDR3 extends over 14 amino acids. The V gene end was trimmed by 5 bases and the J gene end by 4 bases; junction bases not matched to a gene: 7. Looked up from germline, CDR1 is LGHNA and CDR2 is YNFKEQ. The CDR3 loop is CASSTAGGPYEQYF. The DNA of the CDR3 is TGTGCCAGCAGCACGGCGGGGGGACCTTACGAGCAGTACTTC.

This clonotype was counted at least ten times. This chain links TRBV7-3 with TRBJ2-1; D is perhaps TRBD2 (5 bases). CDR1 is SGHTA, CDR2 FQGTGA, per germline. V was shortened by 5 bases and J by 0 bases, with 14 bases between the two germline ends. The CDR3 totals 16 residues. Here the CDR3 DNA reads TGTGCCAGCAGCCGCTTTCGAGCGGTCTCCTACAATGAGCAGTTCTTC. This sequence encodes CASSRFRAVSYNEQFF.

The table lists this clonotype with many counts. The junction differs from germline at one of its ends, possibly a read error. The chain carries TRBV7-7 and TRBJ2-2; 11 nucleotides agree with TRBD2. In germline, CDR1 is SSHAT, CDR2 FNYEAQ (reference sequence). CDR3 length equals 18 residues. CDR3 amino acids: CASSLVASGRRVTGELFF. The CDR3 nucleotides read TGTGCTAGCAGCTTAGTGGCTAGCGGGAGGAGGGTCACCGGGGAGCTGTTTTTT.

This clonotype occurred a few times. This chain connects TRBV29-1 to TRBJ1-2; D remains ambiguous. The CDR3 extends over 12 amino acids. V lost 2 bases and J lost 2, with 6 bases in between. Germline V gene sequence: CDR1 SQVTM, CDR2 ANQGSEA. The chain's CDR3 is CSVERLNYGYTF. The CDR3 coding sequence is TGCAGCGTTGAACGTTTAAACTATGGCTACACCTTC. The full variable domain, in which reference TRBV29-1 and TRBJ1-2 provide the parts outside the CDR3, is SAVISQKPSRDICQRGTSLTIQCQVDSQVTMMFWYRQQPGQSLTLIATANQGSEATYESGFVIDKFPISRPNLTFSTLTVSNMSPEDSSIYLCSVERLNYGYTFGSGTRLTVV.

This clonotype was seen many times. Here the CDR3 DNA reads TGCGCCAGCAGCTTGAGCGGAGACACTGAAGCTTTCTTT. Protein sequence: CASSLSGDTEAFF. The chain joins TRBV5-1 to TRBJ1-1; D gene ambiguous. The germline CDR1 and CDR2 sequences are SGHRS and YFSETQ. Trimming pared 1 base from V and 3 bases from J, leaving 7 bases between. The length of the CDR3 is 13 residues.

The chain links TRBV27 to TRBJ1-1; 8 bases match TRBD1. The V gene end was trimmed by 6 bases and the J gene end by 3 bases; junction bases not matched to a gene: 3. The germline gives CDR1 MNHEY, CDR2 SMNVEV (reference sequence). The CDR3 totals 13 residues. CDR3 coding DNA: TGTGCCAGCAGGCTGGACAGGGACACTGAAGCTTTCTTT. Amino acids: CASRLDRDTEAFF.

This clonotype was seen more than once but under ten times. The chain carries TRBV20-1 and TRBJ2-5; D perhaps matches TRBD1 (9 bases). Germline CDR1 reads DFQATT; CDR2 reads SNEGSKA (reference sequence). V was shortened by 6 bases and J by 5 bases, with 28 bases between the two germline ends. This CDR3 contains 17 residues. CDR3 in amino acids: CSATPGQGGKREETQYF. DNA of the CDR3: TGCAGTGCCACTCCGGGACAGGGAGGAAAGCGGGAGGAGACCCAGTACTTC.

In its sample, this clonotype was seen many times. V is TRBV7-2 and J is TRBJ2-1; 10 nucleotides line up with TRBD2. V shed 1 base, J shed 4 bases, and the junction held 4 bases outside the gene matches. The CDR3 is 16 residues long. Germline V gives CDR1 SGHTA, CDR2 FQGNSA. The CDR3 reads CASSLEGLALYNEQFF. The DNA for the CDR3 is TGTGCCAGCAGCTTAGAGGGACTAGCGCTTTACAATGAGCAGTTCTTC.

There are many counts of this clonotype. The CDR3 sequence is CASRRPASGNTIYF. The CDR3 DNA reads as TGTGCCAGCAGGCGCCCGGCCTCTGGAAACACCATATATTTT. The gene calls are TRBV6-5 and TRBJ1-3, with unresolved D. In germline, CDR1 is MNHEY, CDR2 SVGAGI. V was clipped by 6 bases and J by 0 bases, with 9 bases between them. CDR3 length: 14 residues.

The chain links TRBV27 to TRBJ2-7; unclear D gene. Per the germline V gene, CDR1 is MNHEY and CDR2 is SMNVEV (reference sequence). The V gene lost 2 bases and the J gene lost 2 bases, with 10 bases spanning the gap. This CDR3 has 14 residues. The CDR3 region is CASSLRANAYEQYF. In DNA form, the CDR3 reads TGTGCCAGCAGTTTACGAGCTAATGCCTACGAGCAGTACTTC.

There are many counts of this clonotype. CDR3 sequence reads: CASSAPGNTEAFF. Written as DNA, the CDR3 is TGTGCCAGCAGCGCTCCAGGGAACACTGAAGCTTTCTTT. This chain connects TRBV7-9 to TRBJ1-1, with D uncertain. Trimming pared 5 bases from V and 1 base from J, leaving 8 bases between. Germline CDR1 is SEHNR and CDR2 is FQNEAQ (reference sequence). This CDR3 is built from 13 residues.

This clonotype was counted only a few times. V and J are TRBV20-1 and TRBJ2-3; D is perhaps TRBD2 (6 bases). The V end lost 1 base, the J end lost 11 bases, and 13 bases lay between the germline ends. The CDR3 sequence is 12 residues long. The germline V gene encodes CDR1 DFQATT and CDR2 SNEGSKA (reference sequence). In DNA form, the CDR3 reads TGCAGTGCTAGAGTACCGGGAGTGGGGCAGTATTTT. This sequence encodes CSARVPGVGQYF.

V usage is TRBV29-1 and J usage is TRBJ1-1; TRBD1 is a possible D gene (5 bases). In germline, CDR1 is SQVTM, CDR2 ANQGSEA. CDR3 size: 13 residues. With 7 bases removed from V and 0 bases from J, the gap between germline ends came to 12 bases. CDR3 DNA: TGCAGCGGAGACAGACCGATGAACACTGAAGCTTTCTTT. Protein product: CSGDRPMNTEAFF.